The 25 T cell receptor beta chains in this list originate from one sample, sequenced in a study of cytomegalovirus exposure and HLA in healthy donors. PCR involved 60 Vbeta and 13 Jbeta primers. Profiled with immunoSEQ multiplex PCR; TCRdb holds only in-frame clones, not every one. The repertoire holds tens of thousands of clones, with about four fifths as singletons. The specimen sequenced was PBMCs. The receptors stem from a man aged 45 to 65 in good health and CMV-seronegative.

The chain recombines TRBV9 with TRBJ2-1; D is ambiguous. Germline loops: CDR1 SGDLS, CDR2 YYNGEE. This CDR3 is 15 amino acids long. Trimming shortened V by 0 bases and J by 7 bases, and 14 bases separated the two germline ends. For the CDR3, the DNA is TGTGCCAGCAGCGTAGGATTGAGTAGCTTAAATGAGCAGTTCTTC. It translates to CASSVGLSSLNEQFF.

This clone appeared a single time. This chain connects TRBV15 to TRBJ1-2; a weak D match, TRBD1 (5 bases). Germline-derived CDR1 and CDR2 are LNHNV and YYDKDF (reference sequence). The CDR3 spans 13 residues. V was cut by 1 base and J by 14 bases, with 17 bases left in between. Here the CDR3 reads CATSRGAGPHLTF. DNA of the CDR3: TGTGCCACCAGCAGAGGCGCAGGGCCTCATTTGACCTTC.

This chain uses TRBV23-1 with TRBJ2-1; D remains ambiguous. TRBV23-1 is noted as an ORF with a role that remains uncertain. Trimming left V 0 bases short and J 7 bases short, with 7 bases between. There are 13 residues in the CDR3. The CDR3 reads CASSQSERNEQFF. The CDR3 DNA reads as TGCGCCAGCAGTCAATCGGAGAGGAATGAGCAGTTCTTC.

This CDR3 reads CAISGYRGGDTEAFF. Written as DNA, the CDR3 is TGTGCCATCAGTGGGTATCGGGGTGGGGACACTGAAGCTTTCTTT. V usage is TRBV10-3 and J usage is TRBJ1-1; D not certain. V shed 4 bases and J shed 3 bases, with 15 bases lying between them. There are 15 residues in the CDR3. The germline V gene has CDR1 ENHRY and CDR2 SYGVKD.

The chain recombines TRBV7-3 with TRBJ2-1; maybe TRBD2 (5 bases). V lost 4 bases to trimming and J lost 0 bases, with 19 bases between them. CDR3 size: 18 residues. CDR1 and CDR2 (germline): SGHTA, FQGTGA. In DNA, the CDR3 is TGTGCCAGCAGCTCGGGTGGGAGTCCCTCGAGCTCCTACAATGAGCAGTTCTTC. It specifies CASSSGGSPSSSYNEQFF.

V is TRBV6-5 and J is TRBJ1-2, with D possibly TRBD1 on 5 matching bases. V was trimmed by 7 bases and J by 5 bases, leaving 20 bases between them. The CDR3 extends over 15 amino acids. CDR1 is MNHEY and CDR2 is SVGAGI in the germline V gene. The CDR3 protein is CASTKRGGGSYGYTF. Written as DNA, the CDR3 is TGTGCCAGCACTAAGAGGGGAGGCGGTTCATATGGCTACACCTTC.

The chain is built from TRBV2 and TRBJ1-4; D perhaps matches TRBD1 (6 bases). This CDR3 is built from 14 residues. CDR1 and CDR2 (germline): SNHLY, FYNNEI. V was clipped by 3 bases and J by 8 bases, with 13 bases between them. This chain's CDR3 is CASSEGRGAEKLFF. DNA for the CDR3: TGTGCCAGCAGTGAGGGCAGGGGAGCCGAAAAACTGTTTTTT.

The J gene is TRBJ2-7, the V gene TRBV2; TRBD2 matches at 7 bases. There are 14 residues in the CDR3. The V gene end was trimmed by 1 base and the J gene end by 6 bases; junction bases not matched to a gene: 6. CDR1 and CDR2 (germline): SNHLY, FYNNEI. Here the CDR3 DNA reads TGTGCCAGCAGTGAAGGGCTAGCGGTAGGCGAGCAGTACTTC. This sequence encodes CASSEGLAVGEQYF.

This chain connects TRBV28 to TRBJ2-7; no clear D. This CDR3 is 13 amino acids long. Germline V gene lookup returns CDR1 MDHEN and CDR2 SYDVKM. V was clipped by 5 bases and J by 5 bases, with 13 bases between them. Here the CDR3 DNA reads TGTGCCAGCAGTAGTACAAACGAAAACGAGCAGTACTTC. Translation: CASSSTNENEQYF.

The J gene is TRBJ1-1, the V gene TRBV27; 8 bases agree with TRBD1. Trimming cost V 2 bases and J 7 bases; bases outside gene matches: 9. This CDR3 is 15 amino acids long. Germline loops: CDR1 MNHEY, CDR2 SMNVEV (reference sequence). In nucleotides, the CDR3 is TGTGCCAGCAGTTTAATGGGCAGGGGGCTGATTGAAGCTTTCTTT. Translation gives CASSLMGRGLIEAFF.

The DNA for the CDR3 is TGTGCCAGCATACCGGGGGGCAGGAGCGGCTACACCTTC. This gives the protein CASIPGGRSGYTF. J is TRBJ1-2 and V is TRBV25-1, with a possible D match to TRBD1 (6 bases). This CDR3 has 13 residues. V was shortened by 7 bases and J by 8 bases, with 17 bases between the two germline ends. In germline, CDR1 is MGHDK, CDR2 SYGVNS.

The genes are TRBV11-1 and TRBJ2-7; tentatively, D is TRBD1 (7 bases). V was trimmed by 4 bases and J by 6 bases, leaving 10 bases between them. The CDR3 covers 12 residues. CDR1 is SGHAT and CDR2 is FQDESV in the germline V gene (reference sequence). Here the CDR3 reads CASSSGGREQYF. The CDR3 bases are TGTGCCAGCAGCTCAGGGGGGCGCGAGCAGTACTTC.

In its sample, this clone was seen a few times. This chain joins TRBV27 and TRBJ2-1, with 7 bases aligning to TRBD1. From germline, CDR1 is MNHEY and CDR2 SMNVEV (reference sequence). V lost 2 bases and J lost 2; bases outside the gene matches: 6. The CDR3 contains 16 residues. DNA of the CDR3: TGTGCCAGCAGTTTAACGACAGGGAACCCCTACAATGAGCAGTTCTTC. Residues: CASSLTTGNPYNEQFF.

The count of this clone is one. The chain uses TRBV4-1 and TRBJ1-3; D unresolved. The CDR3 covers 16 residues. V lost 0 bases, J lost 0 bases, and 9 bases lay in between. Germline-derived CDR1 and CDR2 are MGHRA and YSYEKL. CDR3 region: CASSQEGSYSGNTIYF. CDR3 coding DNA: TGCGCCAGCAGCCAAGAGGGGAGCTACTCTGGAAACACCATATATTTT.

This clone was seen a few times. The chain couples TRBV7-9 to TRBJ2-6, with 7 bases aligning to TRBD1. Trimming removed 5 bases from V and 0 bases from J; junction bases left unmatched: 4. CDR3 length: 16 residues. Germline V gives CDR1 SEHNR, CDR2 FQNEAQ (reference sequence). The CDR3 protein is CASSQNRGSGANVLTF. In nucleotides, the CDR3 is TGTGCCAGCAGCCAAAACAGGGGCTCTGGGGCCAACGTCCTGACTTTC.

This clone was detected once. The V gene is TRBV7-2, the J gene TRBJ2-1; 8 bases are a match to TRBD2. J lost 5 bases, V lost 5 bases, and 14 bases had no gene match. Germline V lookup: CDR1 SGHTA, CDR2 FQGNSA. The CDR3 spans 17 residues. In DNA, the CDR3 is TGTGCCAGCAGCCCTAAGTCCCCCCGGGAGGGCAACAATGAGCAGTTCTTC. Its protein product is CASSPKSPREGNNEQFF.

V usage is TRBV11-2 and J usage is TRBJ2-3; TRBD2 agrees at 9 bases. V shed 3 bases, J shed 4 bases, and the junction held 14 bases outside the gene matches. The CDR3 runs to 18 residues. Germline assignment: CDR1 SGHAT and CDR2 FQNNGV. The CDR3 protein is CASSFGVIAGGPADTQYF. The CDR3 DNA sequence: TGTGCCAGCAGCTTCGGGGTCATCGCGGGAGGGCCCGCAGATACGCAGTATTTT.

The CDR3 region has the DNA TGTGCCAGCAGCGTTAGCGGGGTGGCGAGCTACGAGCAGTACTTC. The encoded protein is CASSVSGVASYEQYF. This sequence joins TRBV5-4 and TRBJ2-7; 8 bases agree with TRBD2. The V gene end was trimmed by 4 bases and the J gene end by 3 bases; junction bases not matched to a gene: 9. Looked up from germline, CDR1 is SGHNT and CDR2 is YYREEE (reference sequence). The CDR3 has 15 amino acids.

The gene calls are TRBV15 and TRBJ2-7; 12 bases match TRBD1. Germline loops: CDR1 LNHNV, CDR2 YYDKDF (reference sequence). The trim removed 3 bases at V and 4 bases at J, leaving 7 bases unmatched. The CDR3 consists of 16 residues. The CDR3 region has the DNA TGTGCCACCAGCAGCCGGGACAGGGGGCCTAAGTACGAGCAGTACTTC. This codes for CATSSRDRGPKYEQYF.

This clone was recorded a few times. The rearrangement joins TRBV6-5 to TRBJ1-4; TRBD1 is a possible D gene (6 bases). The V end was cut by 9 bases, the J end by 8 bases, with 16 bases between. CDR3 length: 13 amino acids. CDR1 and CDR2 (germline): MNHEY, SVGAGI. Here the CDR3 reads CASWGTKVEKLFF. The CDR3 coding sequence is TGTGCCAGTTGGGGGACAAAAGTAGAAAAACTGTTTTTT.

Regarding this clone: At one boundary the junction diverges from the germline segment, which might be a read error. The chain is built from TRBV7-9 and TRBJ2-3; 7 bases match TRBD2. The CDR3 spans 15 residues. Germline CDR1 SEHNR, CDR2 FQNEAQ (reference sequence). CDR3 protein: CASSVALADTDTQYF. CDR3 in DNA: TGTGCCAGCAGCGTAGCCCTAGCGGACACAGATACGCAGTATTTT.

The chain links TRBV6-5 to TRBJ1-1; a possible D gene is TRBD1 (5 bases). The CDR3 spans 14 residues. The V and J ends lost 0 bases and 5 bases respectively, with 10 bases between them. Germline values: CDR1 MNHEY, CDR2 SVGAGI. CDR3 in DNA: TGTGCCAGCAGTTACTCTGGGGGGAAGACTGAAGCTTTCTTT. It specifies CASSYSGGKTEAFF.

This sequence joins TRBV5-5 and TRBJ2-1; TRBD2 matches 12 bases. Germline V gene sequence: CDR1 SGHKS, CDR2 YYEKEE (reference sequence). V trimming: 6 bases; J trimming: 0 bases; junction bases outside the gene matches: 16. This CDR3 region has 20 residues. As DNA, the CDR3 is TGTGCCAGCACCCGCCACGGGCTAGCGGGAGGGGAGAGCTCCTACAATGAGCAGTTCTTC. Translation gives CASTRHGLAGGESSYNEQFF.

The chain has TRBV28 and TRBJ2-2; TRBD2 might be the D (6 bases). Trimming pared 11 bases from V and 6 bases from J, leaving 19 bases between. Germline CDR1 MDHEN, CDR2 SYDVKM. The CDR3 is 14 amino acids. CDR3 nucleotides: TGTGCCGCAGGCTCTATGGCGGGATCCGGGGAGCTGTTTTTT. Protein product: CAAGSMAGSGELFF.

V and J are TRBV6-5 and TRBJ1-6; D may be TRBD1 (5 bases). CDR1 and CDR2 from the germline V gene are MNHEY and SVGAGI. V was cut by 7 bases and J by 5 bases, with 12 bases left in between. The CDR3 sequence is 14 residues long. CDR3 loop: CASTLGVHNSPLHF. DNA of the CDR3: TGTGCCAGCACCCTAGGGGTACATAATTCACCCCTCCACTTT.